This T cell receptor (beta chain) came from a study of blood T cell repertoires in COVID-19. Study background: Samples representing acute and convalescent COVID-19 were sourced from the United States, Italy and Spain.

This clone appeared a few times. CDR1 and CDR2 (germline): SEHNR, FQNEAQ (reference sequence). This CDR3 region has 18 residues. The J segment lost 4 bases and the V segment lost 2 bases, leaving 10 bases of the junction unmatched. Authors' data handling: Estimation of nucleated cell counts relied on the amplification of reference gene primers. The method was immunoSEQ multiplex PCR; TCRdb's version includes in-frame clones alone and lacks a portion of them. V and J calls and clone size are as listed in that table; D and trimming were resolved from the DNA. The sample consists of over 250,000 clones, roughly 87% of them appearing once.

Source material: peripheral blood. The origin of this receptor is a human donor in a cohort sampled during active COVID-19. The V call is TRBV7-9, the J call TRBJ2-1; 11 bases line up with TRBD2. For the CDR3, the DNA is TGTGCCAGCAGCTTAATCCCCCCCGGGACTAGCGGTTACAATGAGCAGTTCTTC. Amino acids: CASSLIPPGTSGYNEQFF.